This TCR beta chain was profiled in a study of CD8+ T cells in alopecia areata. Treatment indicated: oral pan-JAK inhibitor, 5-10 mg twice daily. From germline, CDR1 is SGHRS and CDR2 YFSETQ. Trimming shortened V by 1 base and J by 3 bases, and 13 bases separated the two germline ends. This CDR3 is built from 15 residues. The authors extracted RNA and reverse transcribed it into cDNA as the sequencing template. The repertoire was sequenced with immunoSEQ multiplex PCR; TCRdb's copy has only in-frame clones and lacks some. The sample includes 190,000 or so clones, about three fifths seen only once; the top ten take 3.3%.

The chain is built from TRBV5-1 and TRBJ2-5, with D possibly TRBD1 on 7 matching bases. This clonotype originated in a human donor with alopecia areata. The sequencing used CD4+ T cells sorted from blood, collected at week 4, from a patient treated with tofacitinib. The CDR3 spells CASSLLGGTEETQYF. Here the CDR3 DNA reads TGCGCCAGCAGCTTGCTTGGCGGGACAGAAGAGACCCAGTACTTC.